The present entry profiles one T cell receptor (beta chain) with its context. The record originates from a study of blood T cell repertoires in COVID-19. Across the whole study: Whether acute or convalescent, the COVID-19 samples came from the United States, Italy and Spain. Sample material is recorded as cDNA or gDNA derived from T cells, B-cell-depleted T cells, or PBMCs.

Under the authors' procedure: It was from reference gene primer amplification that nucleated cell counts were estimated. Sequenced by immunoSEQ multiplex PCR; TCRdb stores in-frame clones only, minus some. Clone size and V and J calls were adopted from that table, with D and trimming inferred from the DNA. The sample lists around 110,000 clones, roughly 89% seen once, with approximately 4.2% in the top ten. The CDR3 runs 14 residues. Germline V gene data show CDR1 as LGHNT and CDR2 as FRNRAP. V was clipped by 0 bases and J by 7 bases, with 13 bases between them. Sequenced material: peripheral blood. This TCR derives from a man aged 35 to 55 with acute or convalescent COVID-19. The chain combines TRBV12-5 with TRBJ2-7; the D gene is possibly TRBD2 (5 bases). CDR3 coding DNA: TGTGCTAGTGGTTTGGTACTCGGGGTGGGGGAGCAGTACTTC. Translated, it gives CASGLVLGVGEQYF.